This T cell receptor (beta chain) comes out of a study of T-cell reconstitution after alpha-beta-depleted transplantation in children. Study findings and constraints: A year had passed since transplant, and T-cell counts and diversity by then came mostly from newly produced T cells. Approximately two months post-transplant, alpha-beta T cells reportedly originated from several hundred expanded graft clones. Elevated TCRbeta diversity at day 60 was traced, in some patients, to surviving recipient T cells and thymic progenitors.

This clonotype was seen a handful of times. Antigen unknown. CDR1 is SGHDN, CDR2 FVKESK, per germline. The junction had 5 bases not matched to a gene; V was cut back by 0 bases and J by 2 bases. This CDR3 is built from 16 residues. Library preparation (for TCRbeta) was performed with unique molecular identifiers. TCRdb ran MiXCR on the PCR reads and lists one entry per CDR3 protein. This sample has some 300,000 distinct CDR3 sequences, with over 9% found just once. The TCR was taken from a boy less than two years old with acute myeloid leukemia, due to receive a stem cell transplant. Sequencing used PBMCs, obtained before TCRalphabeta/CD19-depleted stem cell transplant. This chain connects TRBV14 to TRBJ2-3; 7 bases map to TRBD2. DNA for the CDR3: TGTGCCAGCAGCCAAGATCCCAGGGACTACACAGATACGCAGTATTTT. Residues: CASSQDPRDYTDTQYF.